This T cell receptor beta chain was identified during a study of beta chain features in type 1 diabetes. Study-wide points: Type 1 diabetes patients had moderately but significantly shorter TCRB CDR3s in all four CD4+ subsets.

This clone has only a few counts. The antigen is unknown. Looked up from germline, CDR1 is SGHNT and CDR2 is YENEEA. The CDR3 extends over 14 amino acids. The junction had 9 bases not matched to a gene; V was cut back by 5 bases and J by 13 bases. TCRB transcripts that were expressed got sequenced, as all of the isolated RNA had been reverse transcribed. Produced via immunoSEQ multiplex PCR; TCRdb's table is partial and in-frame only. The sample has some 700,000 clones, roughly 12% seen once; the top ten hold 0.02% to 0.025%. The chain combines TRBV11-3 with TRBJ1-6, with 9 bases that match TRBD1. This TCR was sampled from a man aged 18 to 29 with type 1 diabetes. Sequencing used naive CD4+ T cells from blood. CDR3 in amino acids: CASSPGQGTSPLHF. The CDR3 DNA reads as TGTGCCAGCAGCCCCGGACAGGGGACATCTCCCCTCCACTTT.